This T cell receptor (beta chain) was profiled in a study of T cells in Graves' hyperthyroidism and ophthalmopathy. Germline CDR1 SNHLY, CDR2 FYNNEI. V lost 4 bases and J lost 4, with 13 bases in between. The CDR3 totals 14 residues. Pregnant or lactating patients were excluded, as were those with uncontrolled infection or other autoimmune disease. For the diagnoses, clinical symptoms, serum thyroxine and TRAb, thyroid ultrasound and orbital computed tomography were used. RNA transcripts gave rise to amplified TCR beta CDR3 regions. An initial round of RT-PCR targeting the TCR CDR3 relied on the HTBI primer set. Using its own MiXCR run on the multiplex PCR reads, TCRdb lists one record per CDR3 protein. The profile shows roughly 500,000 distinct CDR3 sequences, 46% of them singletons.

Sequencing was performed on peripheral blood or thyroid tissue (not recorded which). The genes are TRBV2 and TRBJ1-1, with D perhaps matching TRBD1 (5 bases). The TCR sequence derives from an adult woman with Graves' disease, either hyperthyroidism or ophthalmopathy (not recorded which). This CDR3 reads CASSGDFGATEAFF. In DNA form, the CDR3 reads TGTGCCAGCAGTGGGGACTTTGGAGCCACTGAAGCTTTCTTT.